This T cell receptor beta chain was identified in a study of blood T cell repertoires in COVID-19. Here immunoSEQ multiplex PCR was the method, and the copy in TCRdb shows in-frame clones only, minus some. The repertoire holds 50,000 or so clones, with 86% as singletons. The CDR3 loop spans 14 amino acids. Looked up from germline, CDR1 is SNHLY and CDR2 is FYNNEI. Comment on this clone: At one of its ends the junction is not consistent with the germline gene, which may arise from a read error.

This TCR was sampled from a woman of 80 years or more with acute or convalescent COVID-19. Sequenced sample: peripheral blood. V is TRBV2 and J is TRBJ1-2; 7 nucleotides agree with TRBD1. The CDR3: CASRQGVSHYGHTF. DNA of the CDR3: TGTGCCAGCAGGCAGGGGGTTTCCCACTATGGCCACACCTTC.